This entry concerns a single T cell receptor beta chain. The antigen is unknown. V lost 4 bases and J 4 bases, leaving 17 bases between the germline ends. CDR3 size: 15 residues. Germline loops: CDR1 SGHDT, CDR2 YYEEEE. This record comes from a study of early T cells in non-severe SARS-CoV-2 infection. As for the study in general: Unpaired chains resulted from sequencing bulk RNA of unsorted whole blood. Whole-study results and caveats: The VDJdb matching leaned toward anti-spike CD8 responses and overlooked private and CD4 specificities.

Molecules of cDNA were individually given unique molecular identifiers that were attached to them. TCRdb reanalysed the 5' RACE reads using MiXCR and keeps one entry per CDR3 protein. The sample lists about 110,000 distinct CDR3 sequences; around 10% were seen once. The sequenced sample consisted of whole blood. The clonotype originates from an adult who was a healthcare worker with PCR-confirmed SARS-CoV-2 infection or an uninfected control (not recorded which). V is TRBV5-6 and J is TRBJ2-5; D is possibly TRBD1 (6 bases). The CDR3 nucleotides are TGTGCCAGCAGCGCGGACACAGGGCTGATAGAGACCCAGTACTTC. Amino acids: CASSADTGLIETQYF.